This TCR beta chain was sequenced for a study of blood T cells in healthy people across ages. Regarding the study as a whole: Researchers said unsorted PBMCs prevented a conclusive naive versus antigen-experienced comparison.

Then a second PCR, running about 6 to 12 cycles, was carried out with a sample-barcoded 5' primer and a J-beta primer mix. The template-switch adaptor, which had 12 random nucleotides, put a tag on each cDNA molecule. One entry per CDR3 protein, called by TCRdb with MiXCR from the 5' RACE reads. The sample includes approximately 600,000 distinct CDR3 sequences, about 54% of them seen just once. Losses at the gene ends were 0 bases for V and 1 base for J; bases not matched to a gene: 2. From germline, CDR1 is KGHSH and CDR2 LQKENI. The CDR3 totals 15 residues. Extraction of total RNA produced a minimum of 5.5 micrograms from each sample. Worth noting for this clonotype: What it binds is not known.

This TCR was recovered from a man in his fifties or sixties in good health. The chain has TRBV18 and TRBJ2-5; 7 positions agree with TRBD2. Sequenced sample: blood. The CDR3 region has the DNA TGTGCCAGCTCACCACCGGGAGGGCGCCAAGAGACCCAGTACTTC. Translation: CASSPPGGRQETQYF. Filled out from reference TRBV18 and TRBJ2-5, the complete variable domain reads NAGVMQNPRHLVRRRGQEARLRCSPMKGHSHVYWYRQLPEEGLKFMVYLQKENIIDESGMPKERFSAEFPKEGPSILRIQQVVRGDSAAYFCASSPPGGRQETQYFGPGTRLLVL.